The 24 T cell receptor beta chains below come from one sample, sequenced in a study of CD8+ T cells in alopecia areata. Investigators isolated RNA and reverse transcribed it into cDNA to act as the sequencing template. Produced via immunoSEQ multiplex PCR; TCRdb's table is partial and in-frame only. The sample yields 150,000 or so clones, 80% to 90% seen once. The sequencing used CD8+ T cells sorted from blood, collected at week 0. These receptor sequences come from a human donor with alopecia areata.

This chain connects TRBV30 to TRBJ1-5; 9 bases agree with TRBD1. Germline loops: CDR1 GTSNPN, CDR2 SVGIG (reference sequence). J was trimmed by 4 bases and V by 3 bases; bases with no gene match: 4. The CDR3 covers 14 residues. CDR3 residues: CAWRPGTGNQPQHF. The CDR3 DNA is TGTGCCTGGAGGCCCGGGACAGGGAATCAGCCCCAGCATTTT.

This chain links TRBV29-1 with TRBJ2-7; 7 bases align to TRBD2. J lost 5 bases, V lost 3 bases, and 16 bases had no gene match. Germline assignment: CDR1 SQVTM and CDR2 ANQGSEA. CDR3 length: 16 amino acids. The DNA for the CDR3 is TGCAGCGTTGACGCTTCCTCCGGCGGGGGACGGGACGAGCAGTACTTC. Translation: CSVDASSGGGRDEQYF.

V gene TRBV6-6 combines with J gene TRBJ2-2; 11 bases are shared with TRBD2. In germline, CDR1 is MNHNY, CDR2 SVGAGI (reference sequence). CDR3 size: 16 residues. V lost 5 bases to trimming and J lost 5 bases; unmatched junction nucleotides: 7. The CDR3 spells CASSKIAGGSTGELFF. Written as DNA, the CDR3 is TGTGCCAGCAGTAAGATAGCGGGAGGGTCGACCGGGGAGCTGTTTTTT.

This clone was detected only a few times. The chain links TRBV4-1 to TRBJ2-7; tentatively, D is TRBD1 (5 bases). Per germline, CDR1 MGHRA and CDR2 YSYEKL. Trimming pared 2 bases from V and 2 bases from J, leaving 10 bases between. The CDR3 length is 14 residues. CDR3 sequence: CASSQSSGTYEQYF. The CDR3 DNA reads as TGCGCCAGCAGCCAATCGTCAGGGACCTACGAGCAGTACTTC.

V usage is TRBV28 and J usage is TRBJ2-1; the match to TRBD2 covers 8 bases. The V gene's germline CDR1 is MDHEN and CDR2 SYDVKM. The CDR3 has 18 amino acids. V lost 4 bases to trimming and J lost 1 base; unmatched junction nucleotides: 12. As DNA, the CDR3 is TGTGCCAGCAGTTCCATAATCTCGACTAGCGTGTCCTACAATGAGCAGTTCTTC. It specifies CASSSIISTSVSYNEQFF. The whole variable domain, filled in from reference TRBV28 and TRBJ2-1, reads DVKVTQSSRYLVKRTGEKVFLECVQDMDHENMFWYRQDPGLGLRLIYFSYDVKMKEKGDIPEGYSVSREKKERFSLILESASTNQTSMYLCASSSIISTSVSYNEQFFGPGTRLTVL.

As for this clone: An end of the junction does not agree with germline; a read error may underlie this. The chain couples TRBV7-9 to TRBJ2-7, with D unclear. Germline-derived CDR1 and CDR2 are SEHNR and FQNEAQ (reference sequence). This CDR3 is 12 amino acids long. The CDR3 DNA reads as TGTGCCAGCAGCCCTCGATCCTCCGAGCAGTACTTC. Translated: CASSPRSSEQYF.

The chain joins TRBV27 to TRBJ1-1, with D tentatively TRBD1 (5 bases). Trimming left V 1 base short and J 5 bases short, with 11 bases between. Germline V lookup: CDR1 MNHEY, CDR2 SMNVEV (reference sequence). The CDR3 runs 14 residues. The CDR3 sequence is CASSLFWGRTEAFF. In DNA, the CDR3 is TGTGCCAGCAGTTTATTTTGGGGCAGGACTGAAGCTTTCTTT.

The chain recombines TRBV6-4 with TRBJ2-1; perhaps TRBD1 as D (5 bases). This CDR3 contains 15 residues. Germline-derived CDR1 and CDR2 are MRHNA and SNTAGT. Between the trimmed V and J ends, which lost 3 bases and 0 bases, there was a span of 9 bases. The CDR3 region is CASSDKQDSYNEQFF. The CDR3 nucleotides read TGTGCCAGCAGTGATAAACAGGACTCCTACAATGAGCAGTTCTTC.

This clone was observed a handful of times. J is TRBJ2-7 and V is TRBV29-1, with 8 bases aligning to TRBD1. The length of the CDR3 is 15 residues. The germline V gene has CDR1 SQVTM and CDR2 ANQGSEA. Losses at the gene ends were 2 bases for V and 3 bases for J; bases not matched to a gene: 9. This CDR3 reads CSVEYSTGENYEQYF. As DNA, the CDR3 is TGCAGCGTTGAATACTCGACAGGGGAGAACTACGAGCAGTACTTC.

This clone was found a few times. The chain joins TRBV27 to TRBJ2-7; D is ambiguous. This CDR3 has 14 amino acids. CDR1 is MNHEY, CDR2 SMNVEV, per germline (reference sequence). V dropped 2 bases and J dropped 0 bases, with 8 bases sitting between them. CDR3 bases: TGTGCCAGCAGTTTAGGCAGCTTCTCCTACGAGCAGTACTTC. As protein: CASSLGSFSYEQYF.

J is TRBJ2-7 and V is TRBV4-2, with no clear D. The CDR3 has 14 residues. Germline V gene data show CDR1 as LGHNA and CDR2 as YNFKEQ. Trimming pared 2 bases from V and 5 bases from J, leaving 13 bases between. In DNA, the CDR3 is TGTGCCAGCAGCCAATACGGGTCAACGAACGAGCAGTACTTC. Its protein is CASSQYGSTNEQYF.

This rearrangement joins TRBV27 to TRBJ2-7, with 7 nucleotides matching TRBD2. V was clipped by 8 bases and J by 3 bases; unmatched bases: 10. The germline V gene encodes CDR1 MNHEY and CDR2 SMNVEV (reference sequence). The CDR3 extends over 14 amino acids. Here the CDR3 reads CASSPAGVLYEQYF. The CDR3 nucleotides read TGTGCCAGCTCCCCGGCGGGAGTTCTCTACGAGCAGTACTTC.

The V gene is TRBV5-4, the J gene TRBJ2-3, with 12 positions matching TRBD2. The J segment lost 4 bases and the V segment lost 4 bases, leaving 10 bases of the junction unmatched. Germline V gene data show CDR1 as SGHNT and CDR2 as YYREEE (reference sequence). The CDR3 is 17 residues long. DNA of the CDR3: TGTGCCAGCAGCCCTGGACTAGCGGGATCCCCGGCAGATACGCAGTATTTT. Protein product: CASSPGLAGSPADTQYF.

The rearrangement uses TRBV29-1 and TRBJ1-2, with 10 bases matching TRBD1. CDR1 and CDR2 (germline): SQVTM, ANQGSEA. The CDR3 extends over 13 amino acids. Germline trimming cut 7 bases from V and 5 bases from J; bases unmatched to any gene: 7. The CDR3 DNA reads TGCAGCGGTGACAGGGGGCTTGAGTATGGCTACACCTTC. It is translated as CSGDRGLEYGYTF.

The chain combines TRBV30 with TRBJ2-1; tentatively, D is TRBD2 (6 bases). The V end lost 1 base, the J end lost 9 bases, and 22 bases lay between the germline ends. The CDR3 runs 16 residues. CDR1 and CDR2 from the germline V gene are GTSNPN and SVGIG (reference sequence). The CDR3 loop reads CAWSGLGGAFPREQFF. In DNA, the CDR3 is TGTGCCTGGAGTGGATTGGGGGGAGCTTTCCCCCGTGAGCAGTTCTTC.

This chain connects TRBV7-2 to TRBJ2-7; 11 bases align to TRBD2. This CDR3 comprises 16 residues. V lost 1 base and J lost 2; bases outside the gene matches: 4. CDR1 and CDR2 from the germline V gene are SGHTA and FQGNSA. Here the CDR3 reads CASSLGTSGPPYEQYF. In DNA form, the CDR3 reads TGTGCCAGCAGCTTAGGGACTAGCGGGCCACCCTACGAGCAGTACTTC.

This clone was found once. The chain uses TRBV7-2 and TRBJ2-3, with TRBD2 matching 12 bases. Trimming took 5 bases from V and 6 from J; bases not matched to a gene: 6. This CDR3 has 15 amino acids. CDR1 and CDR2 from the germline V gene are SGHTA and FQGNSA. This chain's CDR3 is CASSRTSGAHDTQYF. CDR3 nucleotides: TGTGCCAGCAGCCGGACTAGCGGGGCCCACGATACGCAGTATTTT.

Notes on this clone: Other nucleotide sequences from this sample produce the same CDR3. V gene TRBV27 combines with J gene TRBJ2-7, with D unclear. Looked up from germline, CDR1 is MNHEY and CDR2 is SMNVEV (reference sequence). The germline V and J ends were trimmed by 2 bases and 2 bases, with 7 bases remaining between them. This CDR3 contains 13 residues. The CDR3, as DNA: TGTGCCAGCAGTTTAACAACCGCCTACGAGCAGTACTTC. Translating gives CASSLTTAYEQYF.

The rearrangement uses TRBV29-1 and TRBJ2-5; D remains ambiguous. CDR1 is SQVTM, CDR2 ANQGSEA, per germline. Trimming cost V 4 bases and J 5 bases, with 14 bases left between them. CDR3 size: 13 residues. The CDR3 reads CSVVAPSVETQYF. The CDR3, as DNA: TGCAGCGTTGTAGCACCATCGGTGGAGACCCAGTACTTC.

The gene calls are TRBV29-1 and TRBJ2-7; tentative D call: TRBD2 (6 bases). The CDR3 spans 12 residues. Trimming left V 0 bases short and J 5 bases short, with 8 bases between. Looked up from germline, CDR1 is SQVTM and CDR2 is ANQGSEA. The DNA of the CDR3 is TGCAGCGTTGAAGAGGGAGGACACGAGCAGTACTTC. Its translation is CSVEEGGHEQYF.

The rearrangement joins TRBV7-9 to TRBJ1-1; D gene unclear. The length of the CDR3 is 12 residues. The V gene's germline CDR1 is SEHNR and CDR2 FQNEAQ (reference sequence). Trimming pared 5 bases from V and 10 bases from J, leaving 14 bases between. The CDR3 DNA reads TGTGCCAGCAGCCCCGAAACCCCGGTAGCTTTCTTT. Amino acid sequence: CASSPETPVAFF.

The chain employs TRBV29-1 and TRBJ2-3; possible D gene TRBD2, 6 bases. Trimming left V 4 bases short and J 1 base short, with 9 bases between. This CDR3 is 13 amino acids long. In germline, CDR1 is SQVTM, CDR2 ANQGSEA. For the CDR3, the DNA is TGCAGCGTTGTAACGGGGGGCACAGATACGCAGTATTTT. This translates into CSVVTGGTDTQYF.

V and J are TRBV5-1 and TRBJ2-1, with 8 bases matching TRBD2. CDR3 size: 16 residues. CDR1 is SGHRS, CDR2 YFSETQ, per germline. V shed 0 bases and J 6 bases; nucleotides not matched to a gene: 8. The CDR3 region is CASSLAVAGPTNEQFF. CDR3 nucleotides: TGCGCCAGCAGCTTGGCCGTAGCGGGGCCCACCAATGAGCAGTTCTTC.

J is TRBJ2-7 and V is TRBV7-2; TRBD1 might be the D (5 bases). With 1 base removed from V and 2 bases from J, the gap between germline ends came to 15 bases. The CDR3 sequence is 16 residues long. Germline V gene lookup returns CDR1 SGHTA and CDR2 FQGNSA. The CDR3 DNA reads TGTGCCAGCAGCTTAGAGTTAGGGGTCCTACCCTACGAGCAGTACTTC. The encoded protein is CASSLELGVLPYEQYF.